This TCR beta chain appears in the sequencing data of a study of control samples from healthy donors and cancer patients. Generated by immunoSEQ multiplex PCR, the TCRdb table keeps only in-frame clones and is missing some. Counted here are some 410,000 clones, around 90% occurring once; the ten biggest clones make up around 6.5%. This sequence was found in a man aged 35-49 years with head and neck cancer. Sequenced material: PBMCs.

In DNA, the CDR3 is TGTGCCTGGTCGTCGGGAGGGGTCACAGATACGCAGTATTTT. Encoded protein: CAWSSGGVTDTQYF. The chain carries TRBV30 and TRBJ2-3, with 8 positions matching TRBD2. This CDR3 region has 14 residues. V gave up 5 bases and J gave up 2 bases; unmatched junction bases: 6. In germline, CDR1 is GTSNPN, CDR2 SVGIG (reference sequence).